This is a list of T cell receptor beta chains from one sample in a study of control samples from healthy donors and cancer patients. Data came from immunoSEQ multiplex PCR; TCRdb stores just in-frame clones and leaves some out. Of about 83,000 clones listed, 90% to 95% were seen once; the top ten hold under 20%. The sequenced sample was blood. These receptor sequences come from a man between 50 and 59 years old in good health. Both conserved end residues are trimmed from each CDR3.

ASTRDNPYEQY TRBV6-6
ASSEAGSYEQY TRBV6-1
ASSFGGERY TRBV27
ASSPRQANTGELF TRBV4-1
ASTEGQGVNPTMNTEAF TRBV6-1
ASSLQGGEQY TRBV7-2
ASSPFGSAYEQY TRBV11-2
ASSFSGQLSYEQY TRBV5-1
ASSYQTGRNQPQH TRBV19
ASSAYRVGSPLH TRBV25-1
ASSNLNQPQH TRBV6-5
ASSPSGISAMGGQF TRBV7-9
ASSWDQSSYNEQF TRBV7-2
ASSLFSGTGNQPQH TRBV27
ASSPRGTGELF TRBV14
ASRQGVNTEAF TRBV6-4
ASSSAGGGTGELF TRBV6-5
ASSLSRASSPLH TRBV7-2
ASSLRQGGNSPLH TRBV3-1/TRBV3-2
ASSLDSLDPYEQY TRBV5-1